The 6 T cell receptor beta chains reported below all come from one sample, sequenced in a study of blood T cells in healthy people across ages. A second roughly 6 to 12 cycle PCR used barcoded and J-beta primers. Using its own MiXCR run on the 5' RACE reads, TCRdb lists one record per CDR3 protein. The sample includes hundreds of thousands of distinct CDR3 sequences, 55% to 70% seen only once; the top ten take approximately 23%. The material sequenced was blood. The receptors originated from a man between 25 and 39 years old in good health.

This clonotype turned up a few times. The rearrangement joins TRBV28 to TRBJ2-1, with D possibly matching TRBD2 (6 bases). The CDR3 spans 12 residues. Germline CDR1 and CDR2: MDHEN and SYDVKM. The CDR3 DNA sequence: TGTGCTGCTTTAGCGGCCAACAATGAGCAGTTCTTC. It codes for CAALAANNEQFF.

This clonotype was picked up a small number of times. The chain is built from TRBV4-2 and TRBJ2-7, with 7 bases that match TRBD2. V lost 4 bases to trimming and J lost 4 bases; unmatched junction nucleotides: 13. Germline CDR1 and CDR2: LGHNA and YNFKEQ. This CDR3 is 16 amino acids long. In DNA, the CDR3 is TGTGCCAGCAGCCGAAGTGTAGGGAGGGAGCGGTACGAGCAGTACTTC. Amino acids: CASSRSVGRERYEQYF.

This clonotype occurred a few times. The chain recombines TRBV28 with TRBJ1-2; D is perhaps TRBD1 (5 bases). Trimming stripped 7 bases from V and 4 bases from J, with 13 bases between. The CDR3 has 13 residues. Per the germline V gene, CDR1 is MDHEN and CDR2 is SYDVKM. CDR3 coding DNA: TGTGCCAGCACTATCAGGGCGGGCTATGGCTACACCTTC. This sequence encodes CASTIRAGYGYTF.

This chain uses TRBV3-1 with TRBJ1-1; TRBD1 matches 8 bases. Per germline, CDR1 LGHDT and CDR2 YNNKEL (reference sequence). The CDR3 is 15 residues long. The trim removed 5 bases at V and 2 bases at J, leaving 7 bases unmatched. The CDR3 bases are TGTGCCAGCAGCACCACTGGGACAGGCAACACTGAAGCTTTCTTT. This codes for CASSTTGTGNTEAFF. Together with reference TRBV3-1 and TRBJ1-1, the CDR3 gives the full variable domain: DTAVSQTPKYLVTQMGNDKSIKCEQNLGHDTMYWYKQDSKKFLKIMFSYNNKELIINETVPNRFSPKSPDKAHLNLHINSLELGDSAVYFCASSTTGTGNTEAFFGQGTRLTVV.

A single count supports this clonotype. The V gene is TRBV20-1, the J gene TRBJ2-1, with 7 bases that match TRBD2. Germline CDR1 is DFQATT and CDR2 is SNEGSKA (reference sequence). With V trimmed by 2 bases and J by 3 bases, 7 bases remained unmatched. This CDR3 region has 15 residues. The CDR3 DNA reads TGCAGTGCTAGACGGACTAGAGGCATCTACAATGAGCAGTTCTTC. Encoded protein: CSARRTRGIYNEQFF.

This chain uses TRBV6-4 with TRBJ1-2; D not certain. The germline CDR1 and CDR2 sequences are MRHNA and SNTAGT. V gave up 6 bases and J gave up 8 bases, with 1 base separating them. CDR3 length: 8 amino acids. The CDR3 loop reads CASRGYTF. Written as DNA, the CDR3 is TGTGCCAGCAGAGGCTACACCTTC.